The 29 T cell receptor beta chains presented below share a single source sample, sequenced in a study of CD4 T cells in relation to SARS-CoV-2 and coronaviruses. These receptors' targets are unknown. The unexposed donors gave CD4+ T cells in about 2010-2019, prior to COVID-19. Isolation of CD4+ T cells took place after approximately eleven days in culture. Libraries were prepared by immunoSEQ multiplex PCR; TCRdb keeps only in-frame clonotypes and omits some of them. There are some 15,000 clones in the sample; around three quarters occur only once, and around 15% lies in the top ten. Material for sequencing was CD4+ T cells from PBMCs, cultured in vitro. The receptor set was obtained from a human donor in good health.

V and J are TRBV6-5 and TRBJ1-6; D is perhaps TRBD1 (5 bases). Deletions cut 10 bases from V and 8 bases from J, with 15 bases between. This CDR3 is 13 amino acids long. Germline V CDR1 and CDR2: MNHEY, SVGAGI. The DNA for the CDR3 is TGTGCCACCCGGGGGGTTAGGGATTCACCCCTCCACTTT. Protein: CATRGVRDSPLHF.

V is TRBV27 and J is TRBJ1-1, with D hard to call. The CDR3 runs to 13 residues. V lost 6 bases and J 8 bases, leaving 16 bases between the germline ends. The germline CDR1 and CDR2 sequences are MNHEY and SMNVEV (reference sequence). This chain's CDR3 is CASSNRRGWEAFF. The CDR3 region has the DNA TGTGCCAGCAGCAACCGACGTGGATGGGAAGCTTTCTTT.

This rearrangement joins TRBV18 to TRBJ1-2, with no clear D. V was pared by 5 bases and J by 3 bases, with 13 bases between. The CDR3 sequence is 14 residues long. Germline loops: CDR1 KGHSH, CDR2 LQKENI. CDR3 nucleotides: TGTGCCAGCTCAGTAGAAGCAGGAGACTATGGCTACACCTTC. Translation gives CASSVEAGDYGYTF.

The genes are TRBV18 and TRBJ2-2; 9 nucleotides match TRBD1. CDR3 length: 17 amino acids. V was clipped by 6 bases and J by 0 bases; unmatched bases: 8. Germline V gene data show CDR1 as KGHSH and CDR2 as LQKENI. The CDR3 DNA follows: TGTGCCAGCTCCGCCGGGACAGGGCCTACGAACACCGGGGAGCTGTTTTTT. As protein: CASSAGTGPTNTGELFF.

This clone was seen a handful of times. The chain joins TRBV30 to TRBJ1-2, with TRBD1 identical over 7 bases. CDR1 and CDR2 (germline): GTSNPN, SVGIG (reference sequence). The CDR3 sequence is 12 residues long. V lost 5 bases to trimming and J lost 5 bases; unmatched junction nucleotides: 5. Here the CDR3 DNA reads TGTGCCTGGTCGACAGGGTTGTATGGCTACACCTTC. Amino acids: CAWSTGLYGYTF. The variable domain in full, completed from reference TRBV30 and TRBJ1-2, reads SQTIHQWPATLVQPVGSPLSLECTVEGTSNPNLYWYRQAAGRGLQLLFYSVGIGQISSEVPQNLSASRPQDRQFILSSKKLLLSDSGFYLCAWSTGLYGYTFGSGTRLTVV.

A note on this clone: A read error may account for a junction end that differs from germline. The chain uses TRBV10-2 and TRBJ2-3, with TRBD2 matching over 7 bases. CDR1 is WSHSY and CDR2 is SAAADI in the germline V gene. The CDR3 extends over 15 amino acids. The CDR3, as DNA: TGCGCAAGCAGTGATCAGCGGGGTGACACAGATACGCAGTATTTT. As protein: CASSDQRGDTDTQYF.

Only one count was recorded for this clone. The V and J genes are TRBV5-1 and TRBJ2-1; 8 bases align to TRBD1. Trimming removed 1 base from V and 0 bases from J; junction bases left unmatched: 3. CDR1 is SGHRS and CDR2 is YFSETQ in the germline V gene. The CDR3 is made up of 16 amino acids. CDR3 residues: CASSLLQGGSYNEQFF. CDR3 in DNA: TGCGCCAGCAGCTTGCTACAGGGGGGCTCCTACAATGAGCAGTTCTTC.

The gene calls are TRBV6-5 and TRBJ1-4; weak D call: TRBD1 (5 bases). Trimming cost V 5 bases and J 13 bases, with 23 bases left between them. The CDR3 is made up of 15 amino acids. CDR1 is MNHEY, CDR2 SVGAGI, per germline. CDR3 protein: CASSKSQSGPGRLFF. The CDR3 region has the DNA TGTGCCAGCAGTAAATCTCAATCGGGACCGGGTAGACTGTTTTTT.

The CDR3 DNA sequence: TGTGCCAGCAGCCAAGAGAGGGGTCAGCCCCAGCATTTT. Its protein is CASSQERGQPQHF. The chain is built from TRBV3-1 (or the pseudogene TRBV3-2) and TRBJ1-5; D might be TRBD1 (5 bases). Germline lookup yields CDR1 LGHDT and CDR2 YNNKEL (reference sequence). V lost 0 bases and J lost 6, with 6 bases in between. This CDR3 spans 13 amino acids.

With regard to this clone: A read error may account for a junction end that differs from germline. The rearrangement joins TRBV19 to TRBJ1-1; unclear D gene. From germline, CDR1 is LNHDA and CDR2 SQIVND (reference sequence). CDR3 length: 17 residues. CDR3 bases: TGTGCCAGTAGAATAGGCGCGGGGAATAGGAAGAACACTGAAGCTTTCTTT. Its translation: CASRIGAGNRKNTEAFF.

The gene calls are TRBV5-6 and TRBJ1-2; 8 positions agree with TRBD1. Germline assignment: CDR1 SGHDT and CDR2 YYEEEE. This CDR3 region has 16 residues. V shed 2 bases, J shed 7 bases, and the junction held 13 bases outside the gene matches. The CDR3, as DNA: TGTGCCAGCAGCTTCCCACCGGGACAGGTCTTGGTTGGCTACACCTTC. Translation: CASSFPPGQVLVGYTF.

This chain connects TRBV5-4 to TRBJ2-7, with TRBD1 matching over 8 bases. This CDR3 has 14 amino acids. Losses at the gene ends were 4 bases for V and 6 bases for J; bases not matched to a gene: 9. CDR1 is SGHNT and CDR2 is YYREEE in the germline V gene (reference sequence). The CDR3, as DNA: TGTGCCAGCAGCCTGAAGACAGGGGCTGGCGAGCAGTACTTC. It is translated as CASSLKTGAGEQYF. The full variable domain, with the rest looked up from reference TRBV5-4 and TRBJ2-7, is ETGVTQSPTHLIKTRGQQVTLRCSSQSGHNTVSWYQQALGQGPQFIFQYYREEENGRGNFPPRFSGLQFPNYSSELNVNALELDDSALYLCASSLKTGAGEQYFGPGTRLTVT.

The V call is TRBV12-3 or TRBV12-4, the J call TRBJ2-7; maybe TRBD1 (6 bases). The CDR3 covers 13 residues. The V gene lost 6 bases and the J gene lost 2 bases, with 11 bases spanning the gap. The DNA of the CDR3 is TGTGCCAGCAGAGCAGGACAGACCTACGAGCAGTACTTC. Its protein product is CASRAGQTYEQYF.

This chain links TRBV5-1 with TRBJ1-4; possible D gene TRBD1, 6 bases. V lost 2 bases and J 5 bases, leaving 16 bases between the germline ends. This CDR3 has 16 amino acids. Looked up from germline, CDR1 is SGHRS and CDR2 is YFSETQ. DNA of the CDR3: TGCGCCAGCAGCTTACCGGTCGGGGGCCGGAATGAAAAACTGTTTTTT. This sequence encodes CASSLPVGGRNEKLFF.

The chain couples TRBV2 to TRBJ2-7; 7 nucleotides line up with TRBD2. This CDR3 spans 12 amino acids. After removal of 6 bases from V and 9 bases from J, the junction contained 8 bases not matched to a gene. Germline V gene data show CDR1 as SNHLY and CDR2 as FYNNEI. This CDR3 is CASSALADGQYF. The CDR3 nucleotides are TGTGCCAGCAGCGCTCTAGCGGATGGGCAGTACTTC.

This chain joins TRBV10-3 and TRBJ2-5, with 7 bases aligning to TRBD2. Germline V gene sequence: CDR1 ENHRY, CDR2 SYGVKD. This CDR3 is built from 13 residues. V shed 2 bases, J shed 4 bases, and the junction held 1 base outside the gene matches. The CDR3 DNA reads TGTGCCATCAGTGAGGGCGGGAGAGAGACCCAGTACTTC. Amino acid sequence: CAISEGGRETQYF.

This chain uses TRBV5-4 with TRBJ1-2, with TRBD1 identical over 7 bases. CDR3 length: 14 amino acids. Germline V lookup: CDR1 SGHNT, CDR2 YYREEE (reference sequence). The J segment lost 0 bases and the V segment lost 2 bases, leaving 1 base of the junction unmatched. The CDR3 is CASSLQGSNYGYTF. CDR3 nucleotides: TGTGCCAGCAGCTTACAGGGGTCTAACTATGGCTACACCTTC.

V usage is TRBV20-1 and J usage is TRBJ1-3; D is uncertain. Looked up from germline, CDR1 is DFQATT and CDR2 is SNEGSKA (reference sequence). Trimming shortened V by 6 bases and J by 1 base, and 4 bases separated the two germline ends. The CDR3 has 11 residues. CDR3 in DNA: TGCAGTGCCGTATCTGGAAACACCATATATTTT. It translates to CSAVSGNTIYF.

The rearrangement links TRBV3-1 (or the pseudogene TRBV3-2) to TRBJ2-7; 7 bases line up with TRBD1. The CDR3 length is 14 residues. The J segment lost 3 bases and the V segment lost 3 bases, leaving 5 bases of the junction unmatched. Germline CDR1 reads LGHDT; CDR2 reads YNNKEL (reference sequence). CDR3 sequence (DNA): TGTGCCAGCAGCCAGCTGGGACAGCACTACGAGCAGTACTTC. Its translation is CASSQLGQHYEQYF.

This clone is medium-sized. The J gene is TRBJ2-5, the V gene TRBV11-3; the D gene is possibly TRBD2 (5 bases). V lost 2 bases and J 2 bases, leaving 12 bases between the germline ends. The germline gives CDR1 SGHNT, CDR2 YENEEA. The CDR3 length is 15 residues. CDR3 sequence (DNA): TGTGCCAGCAGCTTATCCGGCGGGCCGCAAGAGACCCAGTACTTC. This sequence encodes CASSLSGGPQETQYF.

J is TRBJ1-5 and V is TRBV21-1. TRBV21-1 is a pseudogene segment. This CDR3 spans 16 amino acids. As DNA, the CDR3 is TGTGCCAGCAGCAAAAGGAACGGATATAGCAATCAGCCCCAGCATTTT. This codes for CASSKRNGYSNQPQHF.

The gene calls are TRBV5-4 and TRBJ1-1; 7 bases line up with TRBD1. The germline V gene has CDR1 SGHNT and CDR2 YYREEE (reference sequence). V gave up 1 base and J gave up 4 bases; unmatched junction bases: 4. There are 14 residues in the CDR3. The CDR3 here is CASSLPGGVTEAFF. Here the CDR3 DNA reads TGTGCCAGCAGCTTGCCAGGGGGAGTCACTGAAGCTTTCTTT.

The CDR3, as DNA: TGTGCCAGCAGCCCCACCCAGGGACAGAATTACAATGAGCAGTTCTTC. Translated: CASSPTQGQNYNEQFF. The gene calls are TRBV21-1 and TRBJ2-1; the table names TRBD1, a call not compared with the DNA. TRBV21-1 is a pseudogene segment. The CDR3 length is 16 residues.

The CDR3 region has the DNA TGTGCCAGCAACGCCGCGACCTTGAACACTGAAGCTTTCTTT. Translating gives CASNAATLNTEAFF. This chain uses TRBV13 with TRBJ1-1, with D unresolved. The germline V gene has CDR1 PRHDT and CDR2 FYEKMQ (reference sequence). The CDR3 is made up of 14 amino acids. Trimming took 7 bases from V and 0 from J, leaving 12 bases between them. The full variable domain, in which reference TRBV13 and TRBJ1-1 provide the parts outside the CDR3, is AAGVIQSPRHLIKEKRETATLKCYPIPRHDTVYWYQQGPGQDPQFLISFYEKMQSDKGSIPDRFSAQQFSDYHSELNMSSLELGDSALYFCASNAATLNTEAFFGQGTRLTVV.

This clone was detected only a few times. This chain connects TRBV10-1 to TRBJ1-4; TRBD1 matches at 8 bases. Trimming removed 2 bases from V and 8 bases from J; junction bases left unmatched: 4. Germline CDR1 reads WNHNN; CDR2 reads SYGVQD (reference sequence). CDR3 size: 14 residues. The CDR3 loop reads CASSEQGQAEKLFF. In DNA form, the CDR3 reads TGCGCCAGCAGTGAGCAGGGACAGGCCGAAAAACTGTTTTTT.

CDR3 amino acids: CASSLQQGQPQHF. CDR3 nucleotides: TGTGCCAGCAGCTTACAACAGGGGCAGCCCCAGCATTTT. The chain links TRBV7-2 to TRBJ1-5, with 7 positions matching TRBD1. Unmatched junction bases numbered 2, after V lost 2 bases and J lost 7 bases. Germline V gene data show CDR1 as SGHTA and CDR2 as FQGNSA. This CDR3 is built from 13 residues.

The CDR3 here is CASSLRTSGNLDTQYF. CDR3 in DNA: TGTGCCAGCAGCTTACGGACTAGCGGCAACTTAGATACGCAGTATTTT. The rearrangement joins TRBV7-8 to TRBJ2-3, with 10 nucleotides matching TRBD2. The CDR3 has 16 residues. The trim removed 2 bases at V and 5 bases at J, leaving 7 bases unmatched. The germline V gene has CDR1 SGHVS and CDR2 FQNEAQ.

V usage is TRBV10-3 and J usage is TRBJ2-5; D may be TRBD1 (5 bases). This CDR3 has 13 residues. The ends were cut back, 4 bases at V and 5 bases at J, with 11 bases in the middle. Germline V gene sequence: CDR1 ENHRY, CDR2 SYGVKD. Written as DNA, the CDR3 is TGTGCCATCAGTGGGTGGCAGGGTGAGACCCAGTACTTC. Amino acids: CAISGWQGETQYF.

The V gene is TRBV3-1 (or the pseudogene TRBV3-2), the J gene TRBJ1-2, with 9 positions matching TRBD1. Germline values: CDR1 LGHDT, CDR2 YNNKEL (reference sequence). The V segment lost 6 bases and the J segment 6 bases; nucleotides outside the gene matches: 2. The CDR3 length is 12 residues. The CDR3 spells CASSWTGDGYTF. The CDR3, as DNA: TGTGCCAGCAGTTGGACAGGGGATGGCTACACCTTC.